Sequencing of this T cell receptor (beta chain) was carried out in a study of Tregs in tolerant kidney transplant recipients. Study-wide points: Findings come from small patient numbers and require larger validation.

Thawed PBMCs were FACS-sorted into unstimulated CD4+CD25+CD127- regulatory T cells, CD4+CD25- non-regulatory cells, CD4 and CD8 cells. Assay: immunoSEQ multiplex PCR; the TCRdb copy retains only in-frame clones and omits some. The sample gives 100,000 to 120,000 clones, roughly 89% of which show up once; about 0.31% is in the top ten. A remark on this clone: What it binds is not known.

Here the sequenced sample was CD4+ T cells from blood, taken before the transplant. The sequence derives from a human donor who received a combined kidney and bone marrow transplant.

The CDR3 region has the DNA TGTGCCAGCAGCGTTAGCGACGAGCAGTACTTC. It specifies CASSVSDEQYF. This chain joins TRBV7-2 and TRBJ2-7; the D gene is possibly TRBD2 (5 bases). The CDR3 extends over 11 amino acids. Germline-derived CDR1 and CDR2 are SGHTA and FQGNSA. The V and J ends lost 5 bases and 5 bases respectively, with 7 bases between them.